Listed here are 3 T cell receptor beta chains from one sample, sequenced in a study of post-analysis software for immune sequencing data. The study, taken as a whole, reports: Compared with controls, patients had more of about 5 TRBV segments, including TRBV5-6, TRBV5-1 and TRBV20-1.

These TCRs' antigens remain unknown. Unique molecular identifiers tagged the TCR beta cDNA libraries. TCRdb fed the PCR reads into MiXCR, producing one record per CDR3 protein. The table shows over 150,000 distinct CDR3 sequences, with about 30% occurring only once. The sample taken for sequencing was blood. These receptor sequences come from a girl aged 5-17 years with multiple sclerosis.

The CDR3 region has the DNA TGTGCCAGCAGTGGGTCAAACAATGAGCAGTTCTTC. Translating it yields CASSGSNNEQFF. The V gene is TRBV2, the J gene TRBJ2-1; D gene uncertain. Germline V gives CDR1 SNHLY, CDR2 FYNNEI. Trimming shortened V by 4 bases and J by 5 bases, and 6 bases separated the two germline ends. This CDR3 has 12 residues.

Ten or more counts support this clonotype. V is TRBV4-2 and J is TRBJ2-1, with 7 bases identical to TRBD1. Unmatched junction bases numbered 7, after V lost 3 bases and J lost 8 bases. Per the germline V gene, CDR1 is LGHNA and CDR2 is YNFKEQ. The CDR3 sequence is 14 residues long. CDR3 amino acids: CASSQRQGEDEQFF. In nucleotides, the CDR3 is TGTGCCAGCAGCCAGCGACAGGGAGAAGATGAGCAGTTCTTC.

The V gene is TRBV12-5, the J gene TRBJ1-4, with 10 bases fitting TRBD1. The V and J ends lost 3 bases and 13 bases, in that order; junction bases with no gene match: 5. The CDR3 has 13 amino acids. Germline values: CDR1 LGHNT, CDR2 FRNRAP. CDR3 loop: CASGLIDRGPLFF. DNA of the CDR3: TGTGCTAGTGGTTTAATCGACAGGGGGCCACTGTTTTTT.